This TCR beta chain was retrieved from a study of Graves' ophthalmopathy and Graves' hyperthyroidism. Study conclusions and caveats: Detected in blood as well were most expanded thyroid clonotypes with frequency above 0.001.

A note on this clonotype: What it binds is unknown.

Amplification targeted the TCR beta CDR3 regions, with RNA transcripts as the source material. HTBI-primed RT-PCR formed the first round, and a multiplex PCR formed the second. In TCRdb, the multiplex PCR reads were re-called with MiXCR into one record per CDR3 protein. The table includes some 520,000 distinct CDR3 sequences, approximately 15% detected once. V lost 4 bases to trimming and J lost 3 bases, with 13 bases between them. Germline CDR1 MNHEY, CDR2 SMNVEV (reference sequence). This CDR3 contains 16 residues. The sequence was collected from a woman aged 25 to 45 with Graves' ophthalmopathy. V usage is TRBV27 and J usage is TRBJ1-6, with D possibly TRBD1 on 5 matching bases. Sequencing input: blood. The CDR3 nucleotides read TGTGCCAGCAGTTCCCAGGGTCCCCGCTATAATTCACCCCTCCACTTT. Residues: CASSSQGPRYNSPLHF.